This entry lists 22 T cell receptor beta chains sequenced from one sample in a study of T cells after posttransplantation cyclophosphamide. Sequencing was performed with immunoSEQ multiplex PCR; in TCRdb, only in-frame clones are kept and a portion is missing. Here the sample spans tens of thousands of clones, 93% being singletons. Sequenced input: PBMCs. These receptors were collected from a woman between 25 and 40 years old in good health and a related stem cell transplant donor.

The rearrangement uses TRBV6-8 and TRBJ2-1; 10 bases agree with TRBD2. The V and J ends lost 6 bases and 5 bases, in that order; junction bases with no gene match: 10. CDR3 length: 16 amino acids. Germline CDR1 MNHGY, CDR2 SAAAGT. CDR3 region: CASRRHSGGYDNEQFF. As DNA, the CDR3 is TGTGCCAGCAGGAGACATAGCGGGGGGTACGACAATGAGCAGTTCTTC.

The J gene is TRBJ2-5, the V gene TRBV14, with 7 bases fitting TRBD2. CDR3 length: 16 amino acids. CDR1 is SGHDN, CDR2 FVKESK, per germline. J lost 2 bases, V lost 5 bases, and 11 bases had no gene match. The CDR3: CASSKGLLATQETQYF. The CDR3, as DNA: TGTGCCAGCAGCAAAGGGCTACTAGCGACTCAAGAGACCCAGTACTTC.

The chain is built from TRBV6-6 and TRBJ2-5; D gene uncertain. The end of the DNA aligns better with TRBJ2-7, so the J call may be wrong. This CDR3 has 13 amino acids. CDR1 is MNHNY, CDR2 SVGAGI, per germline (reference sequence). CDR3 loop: CASSYRLSDEQYF. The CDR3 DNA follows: TGTGCCAGCAGTTACCGCCTCTCTGACGAGCAGTACTTC.

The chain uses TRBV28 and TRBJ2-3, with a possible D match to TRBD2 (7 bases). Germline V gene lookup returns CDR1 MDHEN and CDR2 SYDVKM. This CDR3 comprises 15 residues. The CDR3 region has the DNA TGTGCTTCCGCCTCGGGGGGCGACGGCACAGATACGCAGTATTTT. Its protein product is CASASGGDGTDTQYF.

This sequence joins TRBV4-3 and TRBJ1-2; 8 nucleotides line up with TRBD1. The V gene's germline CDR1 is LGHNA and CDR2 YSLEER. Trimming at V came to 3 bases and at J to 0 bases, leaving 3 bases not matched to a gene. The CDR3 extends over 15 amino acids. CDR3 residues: CASSHGTGTNYGYTF. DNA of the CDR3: TGCGCCAGCAGCCATGGGACAGGTACTAACTATGGCTACACCTTC.

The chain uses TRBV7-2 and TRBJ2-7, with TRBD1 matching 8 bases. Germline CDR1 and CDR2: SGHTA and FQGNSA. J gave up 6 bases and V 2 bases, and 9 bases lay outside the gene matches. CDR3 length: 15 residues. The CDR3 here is CASSLLVQGAGEQYF. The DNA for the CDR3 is TGTGCCAGCAGCTTACTCGTTCAGGGGGCGGGCGAGCAGTACTTC.

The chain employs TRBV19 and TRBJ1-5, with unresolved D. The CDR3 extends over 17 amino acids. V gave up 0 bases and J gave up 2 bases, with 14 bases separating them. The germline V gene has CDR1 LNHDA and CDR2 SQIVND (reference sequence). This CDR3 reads CASSIETRLGGNQPQHF. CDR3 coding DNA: TGTGCCAGTAGTATAGAGACCCGCCTCGGAGGCAATCAGCCCCAGCATTTT.

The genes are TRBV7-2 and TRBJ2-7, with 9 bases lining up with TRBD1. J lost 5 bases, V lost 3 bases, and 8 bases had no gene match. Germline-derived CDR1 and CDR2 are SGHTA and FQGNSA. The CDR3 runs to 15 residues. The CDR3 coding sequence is TGTGCCAGCAGCTTCCCGGGACAGGGTTCCAACGAGCAGTACTTC. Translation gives CASSFPGQGSNEQYF. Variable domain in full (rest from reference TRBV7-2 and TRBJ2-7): GAGVSQSPSNKVTEKGKDVELRCDPISGHTALYWYRQSLGQGLEFLIYFQGNSAPDKSGLPSDRFSAERTGGSVSTLTIQRTQQEDSAVYLCASSFPGQGSNEQYFGPGTRLTVT.

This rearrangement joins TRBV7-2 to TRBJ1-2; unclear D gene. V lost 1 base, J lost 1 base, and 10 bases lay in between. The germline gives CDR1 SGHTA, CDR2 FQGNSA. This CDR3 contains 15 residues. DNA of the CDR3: TGTGCCAGCAGCTTAGAATCACAGATTAACTATGGCTACACCTTC. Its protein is CASSLESQINYGYTF.

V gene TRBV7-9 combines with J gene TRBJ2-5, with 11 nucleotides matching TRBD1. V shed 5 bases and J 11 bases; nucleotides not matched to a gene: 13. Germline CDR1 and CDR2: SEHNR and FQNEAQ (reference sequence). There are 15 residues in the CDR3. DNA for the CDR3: TGTGCCAGCAGCCTAACAGGACAGGGGGCGGGGGAGCAGTACTTC. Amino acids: CASSLTGQGAGEQYF.

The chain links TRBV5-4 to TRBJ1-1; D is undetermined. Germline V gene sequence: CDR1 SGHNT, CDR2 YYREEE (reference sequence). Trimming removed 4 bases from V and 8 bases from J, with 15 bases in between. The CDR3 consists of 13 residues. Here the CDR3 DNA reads TGTGCCAGCAGCCGTGGGTCTCAGGCGGAAGCTTTCTTT. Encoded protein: CASSRGSQAEAFF.

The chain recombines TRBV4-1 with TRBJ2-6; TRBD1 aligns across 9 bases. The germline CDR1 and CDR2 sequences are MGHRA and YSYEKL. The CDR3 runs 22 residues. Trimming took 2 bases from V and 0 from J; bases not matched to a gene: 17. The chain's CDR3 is CASSQLYRGQRSKNSGANVLTF. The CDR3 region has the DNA TGCGCCAGCAGCCAACTATACAGGGGGCAGAGATCGAAGAACTCTGGGGCCAACGTCCTGACTTTC.

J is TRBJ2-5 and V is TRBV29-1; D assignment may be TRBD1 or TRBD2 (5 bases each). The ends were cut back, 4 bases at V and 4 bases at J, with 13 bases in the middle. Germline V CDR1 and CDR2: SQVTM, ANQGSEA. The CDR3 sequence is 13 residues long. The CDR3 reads CSVVVAGTETQYF. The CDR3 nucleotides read TGCAGCGTTGTAGTAGCAGGGACAGAGACCCAGTACTTC. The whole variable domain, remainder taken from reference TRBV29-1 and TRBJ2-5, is SAVISQKPSRDICQRGTSLTIQCQVDSQVTMMFWYRQQPGQSLTLIATANQGSEATYESGFVIDKFPISRPNLTFSTLTVSNMSPEDSSIYLCSVVVAGTETQYFGPGTRLLVL.

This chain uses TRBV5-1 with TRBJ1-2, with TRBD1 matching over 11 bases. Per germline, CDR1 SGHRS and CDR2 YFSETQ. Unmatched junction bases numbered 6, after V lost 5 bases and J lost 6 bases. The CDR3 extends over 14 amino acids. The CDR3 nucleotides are TGCGCCAGCAGTAATGGACAGGGGGCGAATGGCTACACCTTC. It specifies CASSNGQGANGYTF.

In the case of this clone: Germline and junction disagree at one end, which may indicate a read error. The CDR3, as DNA: TGTGCCAGCAGCTCCCAGATAGCGGGGGCCTCCTACAATAAGCAGTTCTTC. As protein: CASSSQIAGASYNKQFF. This chain uses TRBV7-9 with TRBJ2-1; 9 nucleotides match TRBD2. Germline values: CDR1 SEHNR, CDR2 FQNEAQ (reference sequence). This CDR3 spans 17 amino acids. Full variable domain (outside the CDR3, taken from reference TRBV7-9 and TRBJ2-1): DTGVSQNPRHKITKRGQNVTFRCDPISEHNRLYWYRQTLGQGPEFLTYFQNEAQLEKSRLLSDRFSAERPKGSFSTLEIQRTEQGDSAMYLCASSSQIAGASYNKQFFGPGTRLTVL.

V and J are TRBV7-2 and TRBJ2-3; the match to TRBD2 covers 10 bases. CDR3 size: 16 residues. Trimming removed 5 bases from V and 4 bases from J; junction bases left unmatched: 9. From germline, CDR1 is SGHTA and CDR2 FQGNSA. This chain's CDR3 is CASSIIAGGPADTQYF. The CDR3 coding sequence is TGTGCCAGCAGCATAATAGCGGGGGGCCCAGCAGATACGCAGTATTTT.

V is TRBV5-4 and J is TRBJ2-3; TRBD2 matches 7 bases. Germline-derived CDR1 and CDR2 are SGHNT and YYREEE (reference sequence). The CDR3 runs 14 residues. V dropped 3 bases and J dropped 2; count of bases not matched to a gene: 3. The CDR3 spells CASSSSGDTDTQYF. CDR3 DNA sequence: TGTGCCAGCAGCTCTAGCGGCGACACAGATACGCAGTATTTT.

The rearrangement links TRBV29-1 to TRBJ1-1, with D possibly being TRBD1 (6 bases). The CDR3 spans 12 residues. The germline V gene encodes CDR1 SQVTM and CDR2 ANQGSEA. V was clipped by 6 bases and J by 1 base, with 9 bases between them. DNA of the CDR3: TGCAGCGTACTCAGGGGGAACACTGAAGCTTTCTTT. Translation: CSVLRGNTEAFF.

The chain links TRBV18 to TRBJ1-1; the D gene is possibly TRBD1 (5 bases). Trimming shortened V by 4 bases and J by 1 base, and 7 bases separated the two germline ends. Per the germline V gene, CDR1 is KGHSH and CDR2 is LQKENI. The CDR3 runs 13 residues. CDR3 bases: TGTGCCAGCTCACAACAGGAGAACACTGAAGCTTTCTTT. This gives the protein CASSQQENTEAFF.

The CDR3 here is CASTFPHRGMETQYF. The CDR3 DNA reads as TGTGCCAGCACCTTCCCTCACAGGGGGATGGAGACCCAGTACTTC. The V gene is TRBV27, the J gene TRBJ2-5; TRBD1 matches 8 bases. This CDR3 is built from 15 residues. Germline CDR1 MNHEY, CDR2 SMNVEV (reference sequence). The V and J ends lost 7 bases and 5 bases, in that order; junction bases with no gene match: 12.

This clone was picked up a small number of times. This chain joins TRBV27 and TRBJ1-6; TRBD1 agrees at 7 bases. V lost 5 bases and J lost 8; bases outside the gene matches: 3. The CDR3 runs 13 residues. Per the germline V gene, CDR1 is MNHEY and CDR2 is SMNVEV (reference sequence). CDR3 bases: TGTGCCAGCAGTAGGGACAGCTATTCACCCCTCCACTTT. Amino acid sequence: CASSRDSYSPLHF.

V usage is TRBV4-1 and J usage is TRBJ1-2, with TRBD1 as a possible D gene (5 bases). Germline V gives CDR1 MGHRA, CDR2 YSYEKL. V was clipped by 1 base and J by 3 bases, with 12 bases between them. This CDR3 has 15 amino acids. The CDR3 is CASSQVSPGDYGYTF. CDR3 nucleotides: TGCGCCAGCAGCCAAGTCAGTCCGGGGGACTATGGCTACACCTTC.